Following are 26 T cell receptor beta chains from one sample sequenced in a study of T-cell reconstitution after alpha-beta-depleted transplantation in children. Unique molecular identifiers were used to barcode this TCRbeta library. A single record per CDR3 protein comes from TCRdb applying MiXCR to the PCR reads. The table lists about 200,000 distinct CDR3 sequences, more than 12% of them singletons. The starting material was PBMCs from the stem cell graft donor, obtained from the stem cell graft. The source of these receptors is a human donor who donated a stem cell graft to a child with acute lymphoblastic leukemia.

The chain recombines TRBV6-1 with TRBJ2-7, with 7 bases identical to TRBD1. Looked up from germline, CDR1 is MNHNS and CDR2 is SASEGT. The CDR3 sequence is 14 residues long. Germline trimming cut 5 bases from V and 3 bases from J; bases unmatched to any gene: 7. The CDR3 region has the DNA TGTGCCAGCAGTAAACCGGGACAGCGCTACGAGCAGTACTTC. Amino acid sequence: CASSKPGQRYEQYF.

This clonotype was detected only a few times. The gene calls are TRBV6-2 or TRBV6-3 and TRBJ1-5, with TRBD1 matching over 8 bases. There are 14 residues in the CDR3. Germline CDR1 reads MNHEY; CDR2 reads SVGEGT. Trimming cost V 8 bases and J 5 bases; bases outside gene matches: 8. CDR3 DNA sequence: TGTGCCAGCCATAAACAGGGGGGTCATCAGCCCCAGCATTTT. Amino acids: CASHKQGGHQPQHF.

Regarding this clonotype: This may be a read error, as it is one base from a much larger clone. The chain links TRBV12-3 or TRBV12-4 to TRBJ2-1; tentative D call: TRBD1 (5 bases). This CDR3 spans 15 amino acids. CDR3 loop: CARSLGDSSYNEQFF. CDR3 sequence (DNA): TGTGCCAGAAGTTTAGGTGACAGCTCCTACAATGAGCAGTTCTTC.

This clonotype showed up many times. The chain links TRBV6-5 to TRBJ1-1; D remains ambiguous. Germline CDR1 is MNHEY and CDR2 is SVGAGI. Between the trimmed V and J ends, which lost 6 bases and 4 bases, there was a span of 15 bases. This CDR3 has 14 amino acids. CDR3 in DNA: TGTGCCAGCAGCAAAGGACCCCGGCCCACTGAAGCTTTCTTT. This translates into CASSKGPRPTEAFF.

This clonotype was seen many times. The V and J genes are TRBV20-1 and TRBJ1-6; D is perhaps TRBD1 (6 bases). The V end was cut by 6 bases, the J end by 0 bases, with 15 bases between. Germline CDR1 reads DFQATT; CDR2 reads SNEGSKA (reference sequence). The CDR3 is 16 residues long. In DNA, the CDR3 is TGCAGTGCCCCTCCCCAGGGGAGCTCCTATAATTCACCCCTCCACTTT. The encoded protein is CSAPPQGSSYNSPLHF.

This clonotype was seen ten or more times. This chain links TRBV4-1 with TRBJ2-7; D ambiguous. The CDR3 runs 13 residues. Looked up from germline, CDR1 is MGHRA and CDR2 is YSYEKL. The germline V and J ends were trimmed by 1 base and 4 bases, with 8 bases remaining between them. CDR3 coding DNA: TGCGCCAGCAGCCAAGTACTCCGATACGAGCAGTACTTC. As protein: CASSQVLRYEQYF.

This clonotype appeared many times. This chain connects TRBV20-1 to TRBJ2-1; the match to TRBD2 covers 13 bases. The germline gives CDR1 DFQATT, CDR2 SNEGSKA (reference sequence). V lost 3 bases and J lost 7; bases outside the gene matches: 0. This CDR3 region has 13 residues. The DNA for the CDR3 is TGCAGTGCTAGGGGACTAGCGGGGAATGAGCAGTTCTTC. This sequence encodes CSARGLAGNEQFF.

The rearrangement joins TRBV7-6 to TRBJ1-1; no definite D call. V was shortened by 1 base and J by 4 bases, with 10 bases between the two germline ends. Germline V CDR1 and CDR2: SGHVS, FNYEAQ. The CDR3 loop spans 14 amino acids. CDR3 amino acids: CASSLVLTATEAFF. DNA of the CDR3: TGTGCCAGCAGCTTAGTCCTCACGGCCACTGAAGCTTTCTTT.

Worth noting for this clonotype: This may be a read error, as it is one base from a much larger clone. V gene TRBV28 combines with J gene TRBJ1-2; D may be TRBD1 (5 bases). Germline assignment: CDR1 MDHEN and CDR2 SYDVKM. The CDR3 runs to 14 residues. V dropped 7 bases and J dropped 4 bases, with 16 bases sitting between them. The CDR3 coding sequence is TGTGCCAGCACCGAAGACAGCGCCGTCTATGGCTACACCTTC. Its translation: CASTEDSAVYGYTF.

Many counts were recorded for this clonotype. This rearrangement joins TRBV20-1 to TRBJ1-2, with D possibly matching TRBD1 (6 bases). Germline CDR1 reads DFQATT; CDR2 reads SNEGSKA (reference sequence). V was pared by 3 bases and J by 4 bases, with 15 bases between. The CDR3 contains 14 residues. CDR3 in DNA: TGCAGTGCTAGTAGGGGGAGAGGGAGCTATGGCTACACCTTC. Protein: CSASRGRGSYGYTF.

Many counts were recorded for this clonotype. The chain is built from TRBV7-2 and TRBJ1-2; tentative D call: TRBD1 (5 bases). Germline values: CDR1 SGHTA, CDR2 FQGNSA. The CDR3 is made up of 14 amino acids. V lost 2 bases and J 7 bases, leaving 14 bases between the germline ends. In DNA, the CDR3 is TGTGCCAGCAGCTTATACGCAGGGATGAGTGGCTACACCTTC. It is translated as CASSLYAGMSGYTF.

This chain uses TRBV5-1 with TRBJ2-7; D not certain. V lost 2 bases, J lost 2 bases, and 8 bases lay in between. CDR3 length: 13 amino acids. The germline V gene encodes CDR1 SGHRS and CDR2 YFSETQ. The CDR3 region has the DNA TGCGCCAGCAGCTTTATCCGGGCCTACGAGCAGTACTTC. It is translated as CASSFIRAYEQYF.

This chain joins TRBV10-3 and TRBJ1-2; 10 nucleotides align to TRBD1. With V trimmed by 3 bases and J by 8 bases, 15 bases remained unmatched. The CDR3 is 17 residues long. CDR1 ENHRY and CDR2 SYGVKD come from the germline V gene. CDR3 nucleotides: TGTGCCATCAGTGATCCCCATGGACAGGGGGATTCTGAAGGCTACACCTTC. Translation gives CAISDPHGQGDSEGYTF.

The rearrangement uses TRBV20-1 and TRBJ2-7; D not certain. V was trimmed by 7 bases and J by 5 bases, leaving 15 bases between them. The length of the CDR3 is 12 residues. Per the germline V gene, CDR1 is DFQATT and CDR2 is SNEGSKA (reference sequence). In DNA, the CDR3 is TGCAGTGTTAACGGACCGTCCCACGAGCAGTACTTC. Protein sequence: CSVNGPSHEQYF.

This chain connects TRBV4-1 to TRBJ2-3; either TRBD1 or TRBD2 may supply D (5 bases each). Germline V gene sequence: CDR1 MGHRA, CDR2 YSYEKL. The CDR3 spans 17 residues. Deletions cut 4 bases from V and 0 bases from J, with 17 bases between. The CDR3 spells CASSRGGYRASTDTQYF. The CDR3 nucleotides read TGCGCCAGCAGCCGGGGCGGGTACCGCGCTAGCACAGATACGCAGTATTTT.

With regard to this clonotype: A junction boundary mismatches the germline segment, possibly from a read error. The gene calls are TRBV29-1 and TRBJ2-5; 10 bases match TRBD2. The CDR3 consists of 12 residues. Germline V lookup: CDR1 SQVTM, CDR2 ANQGSEA. The chain's CDR3 is CSVPLAGETRYF. DNA of the CDR3: TGCAGCGTTCCCCTAGCGGGGGAGACCCGGTACTTC. The full variable domain, completed using reference TRBV29-1 and TRBJ2-5, is SAVISQKPSRDICQRGTSLTIQCQVDSQVTMMFWYRQQPGQSLTLIATANQGSEATYESGFVIDKFPISRPNLTFSTLTVSNMSPEDSSIYLCSVPLAGETRYFGPGTRLLVL.

This clonotype was counted many times. CDR3 nucleotides: TGTGCCAGCAGCTTCCAGGGGTTGAACACTGAAGCTTTCTTT. Translating it yields CASSFQGLNTEAFF. This rearrangement joins TRBV11-3 to TRBJ1-1; a weak D match, TRBD1 (6 bases). CDR1 is SGHNT and CDR2 is YENEEA in the germline V gene. The germline V and J ends were trimmed by 3 bases and 0 bases, with 8 bases remaining between them. This CDR3 has 14 amino acids. The full variable domain, its missing parts supplied by reference TRBV11-3 and TRBJ1-1, is EAGVVQSPRYKIIEKKQPVAFWCNPISGHNTLYWYLQNLGQGPELLIRYENEEAVDDSQLPKDRFSAERLKGVDSTLKIQPAELGDSAVYLCASSFQGLNTEAFFGQGTRLTVV.

This clonotype has ten or more counts. The chain carries TRBV29-1 and TRBJ2-2; the D call may be TRBD1 or TRBD2 (5 bases each). From germline, CDR1 is SQVTM and CDR2 ANQGSEA. V lost 8 bases and J lost 0, with 10 bases in between. This CDR3 comprises 13 residues. DNA for the CDR3: TGCAGCACCGGGACGACGAACACCGGGGAGCTGTTTTTT. Translation gives CSTGTTNTGELFF.

This clonotype appeared many times. The genes are TRBV28 and TRBJ2-7; D is ambiguous. The ends were cut back, 6 bases at V and 6 bases at J, with 9 bases in the middle. The CDR3 loop spans 11 amino acids. In germline, CDR1 is MDHEN, CDR2 SYDVKM. DNA of the CDR3: TGTGCCAGCAGGAACGTGGGCGAGCAGTACTTC. Translating gives CASRNVGEQYF.

With respect to this clonotype: A clone one base away is much larger, so this may be a read error. The chain links TRBV5-1 to TRBJ2-3, with 11 positions matching TRBD1. The ends lost 3 bases at V and 6 bases at J; junction bases unmatched: 3. This CDR3 spans 14 amino acids. CDR1 and CDR2 (germline): SGHRS, YFSETQ. CDR3 protein: CASSWGQGDDTQYF. The CDR3, as DNA: TGCGCCAGCAGCTGGGGACAGGGGGACGATACGCAGTATTTT.

In regard to this clonotype: A read error may be the cause here, since a much bigger clone is one base away. This chain connects TRBV11-2 to TRBJ2-1; D is perhaps TRBD2 (5 bases). From germline, CDR1 is SGHAT and CDR2 FQNNGV. The CDR3 has 12 residues. The CDR3 protein is CASSGGYGERFF. CDR3 coding DNA: TGTGCCAGCAGCGGAGGCTATGGTGAGCGGTTCTTC.

In its sample, this clonotype was seen many times. The chain uses TRBV11-3 and TRBJ1-6; D unresolved. The CDR3 has 15 residues. Germline lookup yields CDR1 SGHNT and CDR2 YENEEA. V lost 0 bases and J lost 11, with 14 bases in between. The CDR3, as DNA: TGTGCCAGCAGCTTAGATTCTGACAATTCGACACCCCTCCACTTT. This gives the protein CASSLDSDNSTPLHF.

This clonotype was detected many times. V is TRBV29-1 and J is TRBJ2-2, with D perhaps matching TRBD1 (6 bases). V was pared by 5 bases and J by 1 base, with 11 bases between. Germline V gives CDR1 SQVTM, CDR2 ANQGSEA. This CDR3 has 14 residues. In DNA form, the CDR3 reads TGCAGCGTTACGAACAGGGTGAACACCGGGGAGCTGTTTTTT. This gives the protein CSVTNRVNTGELFF.

A few counts support this clonotype. The gene calls are TRBV5-1 and TRBJ1-1; D call uncertain. The V gene's germline CDR1 is SGHRS and CDR2 YFSETQ. Trimming removed 4 bases at V and 3 bases at J, with 10 bases between. CDR3 size: 13 residues. Written as DNA, the CDR3 is TGCGCCAGCAGCGACGACGTAGACACTGAAGCTTTCTTT. It is translated as CASSDDVDTEAFF.

This clonotype was observed many times. The chain combines TRBV25-1 with TRBJ1-1; D perhaps matches TRBD1 (5 bases). This CDR3 region has 18 residues. The germline V and J ends were trimmed by 5 bases and 0 bases, with 22 bases remaining between them. Per the germline V gene, CDR1 is MGHDK and CDR2 is SYGVNS. The CDR3, as DNA: TGTGCCAGCAGTCCTCCTGAGCCTTGGGGCGGCCTGAACACTGAAGCTTTCTTT. As protein: CASSPPEPWGGLNTEAFF.

This clonotype was seen repeatedly, ten times or more. The gene calls are TRBV29-1 and TRBJ2-3; D is perhaps TRBD2 (5 bases). Germline V CDR1 and CDR2: SQVTM, ANQGSEA. This CDR3 contains 13 residues. Trimming shortened V by 3 bases and J by 2 bases, and 9 bases separated the two germline ends. The CDR3, as DNA: TGCAGCGTTGAGGGGAGTCCCACAGATACGCAGTATTTT. This translates into CSVEGSPTDTQYF.